These 27 T cell receptor beta chains were sequenced from one sample in a study of blood T cell repertoires in COVID-19. TCRdb's copy holds only in-frame clones and misses some; the assay was immunoSEQ multiplex PCR. The sample consists of 120,000 to 150,000 clones, approximately 88% of them appearing once. The sample taken for sequencing was peripheral blood. All receptors derive from a man aged 55 to 69 with active or convalescent COVID-19.

The chain couples TRBV7-9 to TRBJ2-5; a weak D match, TRBD2 (6 bases). This CDR3 is 14 amino acids long. The V and J ends lost 2 bases and 5 bases respectively, with 12 bases between them. From germline, CDR1 is SEHNR and CDR2 FQNEAQ (reference sequence). CDR3 residues: CASSLLASRETQYF. In nucleotides, the CDR3 is TGTGCCAGCAGCTTACTAGCGAGCCGCGAGACCCAGTACTTC.

The CDR3 loop reads CATSRVGSNQPQHF. The CDR3 DNA is TGTGCCACCAGCCGGGTCGGGAGTAATCAGCCCCAGCATTTT. The chain couples TRBV24-1 to TRBJ1-5; D is unresolved. The V and J ends lost 7 bases and 4 bases respectively, with 13 bases between them. The CDR3 consists of 14 residues. The germline V gene encodes CDR1 KGHDR and CDR2 SFDVKD.

This clone appeared once. The chain employs TRBV27 and TRBJ2-1; D is perhaps TRBD1 (6 bases). The length of the CDR3 is 16 residues. Germline values: CDR1 MNHEY, CDR2 SMNVEV (reference sequence). Trimming removed 7 bases from V and 3 bases from J, with 19 bases in between. CDR3 coding DNA: TGTGCCAGCACCTCTATCCGGGACATCTACTACAATGAGCAGTTCTTC. Its protein is CASTSIRDIYYNEQFF.

The chain links TRBV18 to TRBJ1-2; D is undetermined. Trimming took off 0 bases at V and 8 bases at J, with 10 bases between the two ends. Germline V gives CDR1 KGHSH, CDR2 LQKENI. There are 13 residues in the CDR3. The CDR3 nucleotides read TGTGCCAGCTCACCACCGGGAGGGTTCGGCTACACCTTC. Protein sequence: CASSPPGGFGYTF. The whole variable domain, filled in from reference TRBV18 and TRBJ1-2, reads NAGVMQNPRHLVRRRGQEARLRCSPMKGHSHVYWYRQLPEEGLKFMVYLQKENIIDESGMPKERFSAEFPKEGPSILRIQQVVRGDSAAYFCASSPPGGFGYTFGSGTRLTVV.

This chain connects TRBV6-5 to TRBJ2-7; TRBD2 matches at 13 bases. The germline CDR1 and CDR2 sequences are MNHEY and SVGAGI. V dropped 6 bases and J dropped 5; count of bases not matched to a gene: 4. The CDR3 contains 14 residues. The chain's CDR3 is CASRGTSGINEQYF. The CDR3 coding sequence is TGTGCCAGCAGGGGGACTAGCGGGATCAACGAGCAGTACTTC.

The gene calls are TRBV15 and TRBJ1-2, with a tentative D call TRBD1 (6 bases). Germline loops: CDR1 LNHNV, CDR2 YYDKDF (reference sequence). Deletions cut 0 bases from V and 4 bases from J, with 9 bases between. The CDR3 is 14 amino acids. The CDR3 is CATSRDQGSYGYTF. Written as DNA, the CDR3 is TGTGCCACCAGCAGAGATCAGGGGAGCTATGGCTACACCTTC.

V gene TRBV14 combines with J gene TRBJ2-1; 7 bases agree with TRBD2. Trimming cost V 3 bases and J 4 bases; bases outside gene matches: 9. The germline gives CDR1 SGHDN, CDR2 FVKESK. The CDR3 spans 16 residues. The CDR3 protein is CASSQLYAGAYNEQFF. The CDR3, as DNA: TGTGCCAGCAGCCAGCTTTACGCGGGAGCTTACAATGAGCAGTTCTTC.

The V and J genes are TRBV28 and TRBJ2-7; TRBD1 is a possible D gene (6 bases). The CDR3 sequence is 13 residues long. V gave up 3 bases and J gave up 5 bases, with 11 bases separating them. Germline V CDR1 and CDR2: MDHEN, SYDVKM. The CDR3 DNA is TGTGCCAGCAGTTTGACAGGCAAGGACGAGCAGTACTTC. Its protein product is CASSLTGKDEQYF.

The rearrangement links TRBV5-1 to TRBJ1-2; D ambiguous. The V and J ends lost 1 base and 0 bases respectively, with 16 bases between them. The CDR3 has 17 amino acids. The germline CDR1 and CDR2 sequences are SGHRS and YFSETQ. CDR3 sequence reads: CASSLTGPTNTNYGYTF. The CDR3 nucleotides read TGCGCCAGCAGCTTGACGGGTCCTACCAATACTAACTATGGCTACACCTTC.

DNA for the CDR3: TGTGCCAGCAGCACCTATGCCGCGTCCCCACATGAGCAGTTCTTC. It is translated as CASSTYAASPHEQFF. The chain employs TRBV11-3 and TRBJ2-1; D remains ambiguous. The ends were cut back, 5 bases at V and 8 bases at J, with 19 bases in the middle. The CDR3 spans 15 residues. Germline assignment: CDR1 SGHNT and CDR2 YENEEA.

The chain joins TRBV2 to TRBJ1-2, with TRBD1 matching 7 bases. The CDR3 is made up of 13 amino acids. Germline V CDR1 and CDR2: SNHLY, FYNNEI. Trimming cost V 9 bases and J 4 bases; bases outside gene matches: 8. Here the CDR3 reads CARKLQGLYGYTF. The DNA for the CDR3 is TGTGCCAGAAAGTTACAGGGGCTCTATGGCTACACCTTC. The whole variable domain, filled in from reference TRBV2 and TRBJ1-2, reads EPEVTQTPSHQVTQMGQEVILRCVPISNHLYFYWYRQILGQKVEFLVSFYNNEISEKSEIFDDQFSVERPDGSNFTLKIRSTKLEDSAMYFCARKLQGLYGYTFGSGTRLTVV.

V and J are TRBV27 and TRBJ1-6, with unresolved D. CDR3 size: 15 residues. Germline values: CDR1 MNHEY, CDR2 SMNVEV (reference sequence). The V gene lost 7 bases and the J gene lost 6 bases, with 16 bases spanning the gap. The CDR3 DNA reads TGTGCCAGCACCCGTATGTCCGGGTTTAATTCACCCCTCCACTTT. As protein: CASTRMSGFNSPLHF.

The chain combines TRBV18 with TRBJ2-2; 7 bases line up with TRBD1. The CDR3 is 16 amino acids. CDR1 and CDR2 from the germline V gene are KGHSH and LQKENI. Losses at the gene ends were 6 bases for V and 6 bases for J; bases not matched to a gene: 13. The DNA for the CDR3 is TGTGCCAGCTCCCCCTCCGGGCAGGGGGTGTCCGGGGAGCTGTTTTTT. The encoded protein is CASSPSGQGVSGELFF.

The CDR3 region has the DNA TGCAGTGCTAGTGGGCTAGTTGATTGGAATGAGCAGTTCTTC. Protein: CSASGLVDWNEQFF. The V gene is TRBV20-1, the J gene TRBJ2-1, with D unresolved. CDR3 size: 14 residues. V lost 3 bases and J lost 7, with 16 bases in between. Germline CDR1 and CDR2: DFQATT and SNEGSKA (reference sequence).

This clone occurred once. The J gene is TRBJ2-3, the V gene TRBV6-5, with 7 bases identical to TRBD2. The CDR3 is 15 residues long. V shed 6 bases, J shed 1 base, and the junction held 7 bases outside the gene matches. The germline gives CDR1 MNHEY, CDR2 SVGAGI. Here the CDR3 DNA reads TGTGCCAGCAGCCGGGGTACTAGCGGCACAGATACGCAGTATTTT. The encoded protein is CASSRGTSGTDTQYF.

The chain links TRBV5-1 to TRBJ2-1; 9 bases are shared with TRBD1. This CDR3 contains 14 residues. Per the germline V gene, CDR1 is SGHRS and CDR2 is YFSETQ. The V and J ends lost 4 bases and 9 bases, in that order; junction bases with no gene match: 8. This chain's CDR3 is CASSQGQGSGEQFF. In nucleotides, the CDR3 is TGCGCCAGCAGCCAGGGACAGGGCTCGGGTGAGCAGTTCTTC.

The gene calls are TRBV12-5 and TRBJ1-1, with D uncertain. Germline V gene sequence: CDR1 LGHNT, CDR2 FRNRAP. Trimming shortened V by 6 bases and J by 1 base, and 9 bases separated the two germline ends. This CDR3 is built from 13 residues. The CDR3 spells CASGETWNTEAFF. The CDR3 coding sequence is TGTGCTAGTGGAGAAACATGGAACACTGAAGCTTTCTTT. Full variable domain (outside the CDR3, taken from reference TRBV12-5 and TRBJ1-1): DARVTQTPRHKVTEMGQEVTMRCQPILGHNTVFWYRQTMMQGLELLAYFRNRAPLDDSGMPKDRFSAEMPDATLATLKIQPSEPRDSAVYFCASGETWNTEAFFGQGTRLTVV.

Only a few counts were recorded for this clone. This chain connects TRBV12-3 or TRBV12-4 to TRBJ2-7; the D gene is possibly TRBD1 (6 bases). V was pared by 6 bases and J by 7 bases, with 16 bases between. CDR3 size: 13 residues. In DNA, the CDR3 is TGTGCCAGCAGACCCACAGGGATGGAGGAGCAGTACTTC. Amino acid sequence: CASRPTGMEEQYF.

The chain joins TRBV27 to TRBJ1-2; 9 bases line up with TRBD1. The CDR3 has 14 amino acids. With V trimmed by 6 bases and J by 6 bases, 8 bases remained unmatched. Per the germline V gene, CDR1 is MNHEY and CDR2 is SMNVEV (reference sequence). CDR3 sequence (DNA): TGTGCCAGCAGGGAGTCCGGGACAGGGAATGGCTACACCTTC. This translates into CASRESGTGNGYTF.

This chain joins TRBV4-1 and TRBJ2-3, with D possibly TRBD1 on 5 matching bases. This CDR3 contains 15 residues. Trimming took 6 bases from V and 1 from J, leaving 14 bases between them. CDR1 MGHRA and CDR2 YSYEKL come from the germline V gene. Here the CDR3 reads CASRKQVRGTDTQYF. CDR3 bases: TGCGCCAGCAGGAAACAGGTCAGGGGCACAGATACGCAGTATTTT.

This rearrangement joins TRBV6-5 to TRBJ1-6, with no clear D. Germline V gene lookup returns CDR1 MNHEY and CDR2 SVGAGI. The CDR3 is made up of 12 amino acids. V lost 2 bases to trimming and J lost 9 bases, with 5 bases between them. This CDR3 is CASSYVASPLHF. CDR3 bases: TGTGCCAGCAGTTACGTAGCTTCACCCCTCCACTTT.

This chain links TRBV30 with TRBJ2-7; a possible D gene is TRBD1 (5 bases). This CDR3 contains 13 residues. V shed 4 bases and J shed 4 bases, with 14 bases lying between them. CDR1 and CDR2 (germline): GTSNPN, SVGIG (reference sequence). This chain's CDR3 is CAWKRQPTYEQYF. CDR3 in DNA: TGTGCCTGGAAGAGACAGCCGACTTACGAGCAGTACTTC.

The chain's CDR3 is CASSLTREGTQYF. Here the CDR3 DNA reads TGTGCCAGCAGCTTAACGCGGGAGGGTACGCAGTATTTT. This rearrangement joins TRBV11-3 to TRBJ2-3; 9 nucleotides align to TRBD2. The CDR3 loop spans 13 amino acids. V lost 2 bases and J lost 8; bases outside the gene matches: 2. In germline, CDR1 is SGHNT, CDR2 YENEEA.

The rearrangement uses TRBV7-8 and TRBJ1-5; 7 bases map to TRBD1. Unmatched junction bases numbered 15, after V lost 4 bases and J lost 0 bases. The CDR3 is 19 residues long. Germline assignment: CDR1 SGHVS and CDR2 FQNEAQ. The chain's CDR3 is CASSSVVRDSYFSNQPQHF. The CDR3 nucleotides read TGTGCCAGCAGCTCAGTGGTCCGGGACAGTTATTTTAGCAATCAGCCCCAGCATTTT.

This rearrangement joins TRBV24-1 to TRBJ2-3; 10 bases are shared with TRBD2. V lost 3 bases, J lost 7 bases, and 6 bases stayed unmatched. Germline assignment: CDR1 KGHDR and CDR2 SFDVKD. This CDR3 is built from 15 residues. The CDR3 sequence: CATSDPNSGRNTQYF. Written as DNA, the CDR3 is TGTGCCACCAGTGATCCTAATAGCGGGAGGAATACGCAGTATTTT.

The chain employs TRBV7-9 and TRBJ2-7; weak D call: TRBD2 (6 bases). V was trimmed by 3 bases and J by 3 bases, leaving 12 bases between them. Germline CDR1 is SEHNR and CDR2 is FQNEAQ (reference sequence). This CDR3 is built from 14 residues. The CDR3 is CASSFGGRSYEQYF. In DNA form, the CDR3 reads TGTGCCAGCAGCTTTGGGGGGAGGAGCTACGAGCAGTACTTC.

This chain joins TRBV19 and TRBJ1-5; unclear D gene. From germline, CDR1 is LNHDA and CDR2 SQIVND (reference sequence). Trimming took 6 bases from V and 1 from J, leaving 4 bases between them. The CDR3 consists of 12 residues. The CDR3 DNA reads as TGTGCCAGTAGACGGAGCAATCAGCCCCAGCATTTT. Encoded protein: CASRRSNQPQHF.